Following are 20 T cell receptor beta chains from one sample sequenced in a study of blood T cells in healthy people across ages. Combining a sample-barcoded 5' primer with a J-beta primer mix, a second PCR ran for roughly 7 to 11 cycles. TCRdb processed the 5' RACE reads anew with MiXCR; each CDR3 protein has one entry. The sample shows 1.5 million to 2 million distinct CDR3 sequences, around 35% of them seen only once. Sequencing was done on a sample of blood. The receptors here all came from a woman aged 30 to 39 in good health.

The sample holds a few counts of this clonotype. The gene calls are TRBV6-1 and TRBJ2-1, with 9 bases identical to TRBD2. The CDR3 extends over 17 amino acids. The junction had 16 bases not matched to a gene; V was cut back by 5 bases and J by 8 bases. In germline, CDR1 is MNHNS, CDR2 SASEGT. The CDR3 coding sequence is TGTGCCAGCAGTCTTCGGACTAGCGCGAGCCCCTGGGATGAGCAGTTCTTC. It specifies CASSLRTSASPWDEQFF.

V gene TRBV20-1 combines with J gene TRBJ2-5, with D possibly being TRBD2 (5 bases). The CDR3 is 15 residues long. The germline gives CDR1 DFQATT, CDR2 SNEGSKA (reference sequence). Trimming cost V 1 base and J 4 bases, with 16 bases left between them. The DNA of the CDR3 is TGCAGTGCTAGAGGCGGGCTACTTGTTCGAGAGACCCAGTACTTC. Encoded protein: CSARGGLLVRETQYF.

This chain uses TRBV15 with TRBJ2-3, with D hard to call. V gave up 5 bases and J gave up 2 bases, with 14 bases separating them. Germline loops: CDR1 LNHNV, CDR2 YYDKDF (reference sequence). This CDR3 region has 15 residues. The CDR3 DNA reads TGTGCCACCAGCGCGGTCGTCAGCGACACAGATACGCAGTATTTT. Its translation: CATSAVVSDTDTQYF.

J is TRBJ2-5 and V is TRBV4-1, with D perhaps matching TRBD2 (5 bases). Germline CDR1 MGHRA, CDR2 YSYEKL. This CDR3 region has 17 residues. Trimming removed 2 bases from V and 1 base from J, with 17 bases in between. CDR3 region: CASSQHGLDTVQETQYF. The CDR3 DNA reads as TGCGCCAGCAGCCAACATGGACTCGACACAGTCCAAGAGACCCAGTACTTC.

The chain combines TRBV5-4 with TRBJ2-1, with D hard to call. Germline-derived CDR1 and CDR2 are SGHNT and YYREEE (reference sequence). The CDR3 runs 14 residues. V lost 0 bases and J lost 4, with 8 bases in between. For the CDR3, the DNA is TGTGCCAGCAGCTTGGCCGAGGATTACAATGAGCAGTTCTTC. This codes for CASSLAEDYNEQFF.

The chain recombines TRBV7-9 with TRBJ2-7, with a possible D match to TRBD1 (5 bases). The CDR3 has 14 amino acids. Per the germline V gene, CDR1 is SEHNR and CDR2 is FQNEAQ (reference sequence). The V and J ends lost 1 base and 5 bases respectively, with 12 bases between them. CDR3 residues: CASSLEGLAHEQYF. The DNA of the CDR3 is TGTGCCAGCAGCTTAGAGGGGTTAGCTCACGAGCAGTACTTC.

The V and J genes are TRBV6-5 and TRBJ2-3, with D tentatively TRBD1 (5 bases). The germline gives CDR1 MNHEY, CDR2 SVGAGI. Trimming removed 6 bases from V and 6 bases from J, with 19 bases in between. The CDR3 is 15 residues long. CDR3 sequence (DNA): TGTGCCAGCAGGAAGACAGATTTAGGCCGGGATACGCAGTATTTT. Amino acids: CASRKTDLGRDTQYF.

The chain uses TRBV2 and TRBJ2-7, with 7 bases matching TRBD2. In germline, CDR1 is SNHLY, CDR2 FYNNEI. The CDR3 is made up of 13 amino acids. The ends lost 2 bases at V and 12 bases at J; junction bases unmatched: 10. In nucleotides, the CDR3 is TGTGCCAGCAGTGAATATGGGGGAGGGACCCGGTACTTC. This translates into CASSEYGGGTRYF.

This clonotype was counted a few times. The gene calls are TRBV20-1 and TRBJ1-2; D might be TRBD1 (6 bases). Trimming removed 1 base at V and 3 bases at J, with 15 bases between. This CDR3 is built from 15 residues. CDR1 and CDR2 from the germline V gene are DFQATT and SNEGSKA (reference sequence). CDR3 sequence: CSARVQGLRDYGYTF. The CDR3 coding sequence is TGCAGTGCTAGAGTACAGGGCTTGAGAGACTATGGCTACACCTTC.

The rearrangement joins TRBV7-9 to TRBJ1-2, with a weak D call TRBD1 (5 bases). The CDR3 extends over 14 amino acids. The germline gives CDR1 SEHNR, CDR2 FQNEAQ (reference sequence). Trimming removed 5 bases at V and 4 bases at J, with 14 bases between. CDR3 in DNA: TGTGCCAGCAGCCCAGCTCTCGGGGGCTATGGCTACACCTTC. This codes for CASSPALGGYGYTF.

The genes are TRBV9 and TRBJ2-7, with D maybe TRBD2 (5 bases). Germline V gene data show CDR1 as SGDLS and CDR2 as YYNGEE. The CDR3 has 15 residues. Between the trimmed V and J ends, which lost 4 bases and 0 bases, there was a span of 14 bases. This CDR3 is CASSTQSGTSYEQYF. CDR3 sequence (DNA): TGTGCCAGCAGCACCCAGAGCGGAACCTCCTACGAGCAGTACTTC.

This chain uses TRBV7-3 with TRBJ2-5, with no clear D. This CDR3 spans 14 amino acids. Germline V lookup: CDR1 SGHTA, CDR2 FQGTGA. V dropped 1 base and J dropped 5 bases, with 11 bases sitting between them. The CDR3 region has the DNA TGTGCCAGCAGCTTAAAGGGTCCCCTGGAGACCCAGTACTTC. Its protein product is CASSLKGPLETQYF.

The CDR3: CASSLKILGTKAYQPQHF. The CDR3 nucleotides are TGTGCCAGCAGTTTAAAGATTTTGGGGACCAAGGCGTACCAGCCCCAGCATTTT. The chain carries TRBV28 and TRBJ1-5; D perhaps matches TRBD1 (5 bases). Germline-derived CDR1 and CDR2 are MDHEN and SYDVKM. Deletions cut 2 bases from V and 7 bases from J, with 24 bases between. The CDR3 covers 18 residues.

The chain has TRBV7-2 and TRBJ2-3; no definite D call. The germline gives CDR1 SGHTA, CDR2 FQGNSA. The V end was cut by 8 bases, the J end by 1 base, with 7 bases between. The CDR3 totals 12 residues. CDR3 bases: TGTGCCAGCCCGGTGGGCACAGATACGCAGTATTTT. As protein: CASPVGTDTQYF.

This chain links TRBV3-1 with TRBJ1-1; D remains unclear. This CDR3 is built from 14 residues. Germline assignment: CDR1 LGHDT and CDR2 YNNKEL (reference sequence). V gave up 5 bases and J gave up 2 bases, with 12 bases separating them. CDR3 DNA sequence: TGTGCCAGCAGCGGCGGACTGATCAACACTGAAGCTTTCTTT. This translates into CASSGGLINTEAFF.

This chain links TRBV9 with TRBJ1-2; D is ambiguous. Trimming shortened V by 0 bases and J by 4 bases, and 10 bases separated the two germline ends. CDR1 is SGDLS, CDR2 YYNGEE, per germline. The CDR3 is 14 residues long. DNA for the CDR3: TGTGCCAGCAGCGTAGGAGGTGGGAGCTATGGCTACACCTTC. It translates to CASSVGGGSYGYTF.

The rearrangement joins TRBV18 to TRBJ2-3; D is perhaps TRBD1 or TRBD2 (6 bases each). CDR3 length: 13 residues. The germline V gene encodes CDR1 KGHSH and CDR2 LQKENI. V was pared by 4 bases and J by 4 bases, with 9 bases between. The chain's CDR3 is CASSRGAADTQYF. CDR3 in DNA: TGTGCCAGCTCACGGGGGGCAGCAGATACGCAGTATTTT. Full variable domain (remainder filled in from reference TRBV18 and TRBJ2-3): NAGVMQNPRHLVRRRGQEARLRCSPMKGHSHVYWYRQLPEEGLKFMVYLQKENIIDESGMPKERFSAEFPKEGPSILRIQQVVRGDSAAYFCASSRGAADTQYFGPGTRLTVL.

This clonotype has more than one count but fewer than ten. The chain employs TRBV24-1 and TRBJ2-5; D is ambiguous. The V gene lost 4 bases and the J gene lost 3 bases, with 20 bases spanning the gap. CDR1 and CDR2 (germline): KGHDR, SFDVKD. This CDR3 is 17 amino acids long. In DNA, the CDR3 is TGTGCCACCAGTGACCCTGGTTCGGACCCACAGAAAGAGACCCAGTACTTC. Translating gives CATSDPGSDPQKETQYF.

In this sample, this clonotype turned up a few times. The chain uses TRBV25-1 and TRBJ1-2, with D uncertain. The CDR3 runs to 14 residues. The ends were cut back, 4 bases at V and 7 bases at J, with 16 bases in the middle. Per germline, CDR1 MGHDK and CDR2 SYGVNS. The CDR3 sequence is CASSATSLVGGYTF. For the CDR3, the DNA is TGTGCCAGCAGTGCTACGTCACTTGTGGGTGGCTACACCTTC.

This clonotype was recorded at least ten times. The gene calls are TRBV5-1 and TRBJ2-5, with TRBD2 matching over 7 bases. The germline V gene encodes CDR1 SGHRS and CDR2 YFSETQ. This CDR3 is 15 amino acids long. The ends lost 1 base at V and 1 base at J; junction bases unmatched: 4. This CDR3 is CASSLISGPQETQYF. The CDR3 region has the DNA TGCGCCAGCAGCTTGATTAGCGGGCCCCAAGAGACCCAGTACTTC.